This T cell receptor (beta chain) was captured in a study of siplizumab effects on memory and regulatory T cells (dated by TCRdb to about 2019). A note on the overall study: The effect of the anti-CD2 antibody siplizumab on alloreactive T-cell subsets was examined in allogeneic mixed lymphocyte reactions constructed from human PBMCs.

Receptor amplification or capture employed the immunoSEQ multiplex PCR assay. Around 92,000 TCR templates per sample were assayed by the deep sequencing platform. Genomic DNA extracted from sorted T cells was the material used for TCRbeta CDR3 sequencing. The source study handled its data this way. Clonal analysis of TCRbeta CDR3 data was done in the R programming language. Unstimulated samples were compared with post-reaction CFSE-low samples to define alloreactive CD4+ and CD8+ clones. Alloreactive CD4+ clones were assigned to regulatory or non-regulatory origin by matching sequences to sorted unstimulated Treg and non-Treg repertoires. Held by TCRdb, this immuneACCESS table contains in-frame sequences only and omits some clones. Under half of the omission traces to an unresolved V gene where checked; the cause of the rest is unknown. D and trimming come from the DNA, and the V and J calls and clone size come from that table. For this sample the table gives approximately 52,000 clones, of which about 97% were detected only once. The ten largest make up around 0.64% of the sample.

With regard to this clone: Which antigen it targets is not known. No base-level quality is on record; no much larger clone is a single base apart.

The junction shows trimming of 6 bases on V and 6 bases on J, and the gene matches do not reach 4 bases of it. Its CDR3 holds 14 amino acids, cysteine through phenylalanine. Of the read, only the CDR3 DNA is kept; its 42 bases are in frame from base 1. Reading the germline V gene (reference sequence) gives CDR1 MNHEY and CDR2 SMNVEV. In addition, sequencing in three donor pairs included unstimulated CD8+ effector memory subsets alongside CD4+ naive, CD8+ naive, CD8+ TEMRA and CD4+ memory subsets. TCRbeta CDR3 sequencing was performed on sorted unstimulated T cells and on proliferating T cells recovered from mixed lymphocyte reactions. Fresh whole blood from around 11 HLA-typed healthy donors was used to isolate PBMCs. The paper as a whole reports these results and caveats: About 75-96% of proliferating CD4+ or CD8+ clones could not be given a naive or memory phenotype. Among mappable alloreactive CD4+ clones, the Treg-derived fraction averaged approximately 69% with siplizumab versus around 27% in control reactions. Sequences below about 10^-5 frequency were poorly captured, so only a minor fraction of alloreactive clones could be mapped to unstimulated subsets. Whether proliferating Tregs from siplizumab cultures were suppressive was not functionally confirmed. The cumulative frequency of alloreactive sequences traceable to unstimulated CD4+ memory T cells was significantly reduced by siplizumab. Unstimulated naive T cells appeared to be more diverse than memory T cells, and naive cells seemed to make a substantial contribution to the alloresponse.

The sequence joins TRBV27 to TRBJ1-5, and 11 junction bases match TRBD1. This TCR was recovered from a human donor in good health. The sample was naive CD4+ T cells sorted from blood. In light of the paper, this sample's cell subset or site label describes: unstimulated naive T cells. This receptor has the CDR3 CASRGQGGSQPQHF. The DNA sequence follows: TGTGCCAGCAGGGGACAGGGGGGGAGTCAGCCCCAGCATTTT.